This is a list of T cell receptor beta chains from one sample in a study of monozygotic twins with inflammatory bowel disease. TCRdb reworked the 5' RACE reads into one entry per CDR3 protein, no DNA. With around 97,000 distinct CDR3 sequences in the sample, the ten largest clones hold roughly 1.9%. Sequenced input: blood. Receptors were obtained from a human donor with ulcerative colitis or Crohn's disease, or a healthy co-twin of an affected twin (not recorded which). CDR3s include the opening cysteine and the closing phenylalanine or tryptophan.

CDR3aa	v_gene	j_gene
CASSRQGDTYEQYF	TRBV12-3/TRBV12-4	TRBJ2-7
CASSLQGYTPFF	TRBV28	TRBJ2-1
CASSLIVLANTEAFF	TRBV7-8	TRBJ1-1
CASSFWDRGPAFF	TRBV3-1	TRBJ1-1
CASTREGYEQYF	TRBV6-5	TRBJ2-7
CASSLGPGLGYEQYF	TRBV5-1	TRBJ2-7
CASSLQGAKVGYTF	TRBV5-4	TRBJ1-2
CASTSRWENTGELFF	TRBV6-5	TRBJ2-2
CASSRLQGTTEAFF	TRBV14	TRBJ1-1
CASSLGQGGTDTQYF	TRBV7-9	TRBJ2-3
CASSDPPDGTYEQYF	TRBV2	TRBJ2-7
CAIGTGSDRPNEKLFF	TRBV10-3	TRBJ1-4
CASSIQVPDTQYF	TRBV19	TRBJ2-3
CASSINQGKYEQYF	TRBV5-4	TRBJ2-7
CASSPRGPRSSYNEQFF	TRBV7-7	TRBJ2-1
CASSMTGGSVTEAFF	TRBV21-1	TRBJ1-1
CASSFRTGRETQYF	TRBV5-1	TRBJ2-5
CASSFWVAGGPGELFF	TRBV27	TRBJ2-2
CASSDSLSSETQYF	TRBV6-4	TRBJ2-5
CASTPGGPYEQYF	TRBV7-9	TRBJ2-7
CAWSATKLGVDGNQPQHF	TRBV30	TRBJ1-5
CASSLSSGGFEQFF	TRBV5-6	TRBJ2-1
CSAEPGRYSTDTQYF	TRBV20-1	TRBJ2-3
CASSPGIPTDTQYF	TRBV18	TRBJ2-3
CASIESGGSNEQFF	TRBV5-1	TRBJ2-1
CSATNGNQPQHF	TRBV20-1	TRBJ1-5
CASSPTREEYYEQYF	TRBV7-2	TRBJ2-7
CSARTSGRNKGETQYF	TRBV20-1	TRBJ2-5
CASSLGTSTDTQYF	TRBV5-1	TRBJ2-3